This TCR beta chain was recorded in a study of blood T cell repertoires in COVID-19. About the research overall: The United States, Italy and Spain provided the acute and convalescent COVID-19 samples. PBMCs, B-cell-depleted T cells, or T cells were the source of the cDNA or gDNA that made up the material.

Source study methods: It was from reference gene primer amplification that nucleated cell counts were estimated. Assay used: immunoSEQ multiplex PCR; TCRdb lists only in-frame clones, some missing. Clone size and the V and J calls come from that table; the DNA yielded D and trimming. The sample carries 200,000 to 300,000 clones, 82% recorded once. The CDR3 sequence is 13 residues long. The V segment lost 11 bases and the J segment 3 bases; nucleotides outside the gene matches: 3. The germline V gene encodes CDR1 ENHRY and CDR2 SYGVKD. This clone was seen a handful of times. This TCR was sampled from a woman aged 18-35 years with acute or convalescent COVID-19. Input material: peripheral blood. V usage is TRBV10-3 and J usage is TRBJ2-1, with 11 nucleotides matching TRBD2. DNA of the CDR3: TGTGCCCATGGACTAGCGGGCTACAATGAGCAGTTCTTC. Translation: CAHGLAGYNEQFF.